This T cell receptor (beta chain) originates from a study of blood T cell repertoires in COVID-19. Looking at the study overall: COVID-19 samples from acute and convalescent phases originated in the United States, Italy and Spain. The analysed material was cDNA or gDNA that came from T cells, B-cell-depleted T cells, or PBMCs.

Under the authors' procedure: Cell counts per sample came from amplifying reference gene primers. The method was immunoSEQ multiplex PCR; TCRdb's version includes in-frame clones alone and lacks a portion of them. That table gives V, J and clone size, and the DNA gave D and trimming. This sample has roughly 280,000 clones, with roughly nine tenths found just once. Between the trimmed V and J ends, which lost 1 base and 2 bases, there was a span of 8 bases. The CDR3 extends over 14 amino acids. Germline V gene data show CDR1 as SGHDN and CDR2 as FVKESK. This receptor was obtained from a middle-aged man with acute or convalescent COVID-19. Material for sequencing was peripheral blood. The chain couples TRBV14 to TRBJ1-1; D ambiguous. DNA for the CDR3: TGTGCCAGCAGCCAAGTGGGCAGAAACACTGAAGCTTTCTTT. Translated: CASSQVGRNTEAFF. Together with reference TRBV14 and TRBJ1-1, the CDR3 gives the full variable domain: EAGVTQFPSHSVIEKGQTVTLRCDPISGHDNLYWYRRVMGKEIKFLLHFVKESKQDESGMPNNRFLAERTGGTYSTLKVQPAELEDSGVYFCASSQVGRNTEAFFGQGTRLTVV.